These 11 T cell receptor beta chains came from one sample sequenced in a study of cytomegalovirus exposure and HLA in healthy donors. Sequencing was performed with immunoSEQ multiplex PCR; in TCRdb, only in-frame clones are kept and a portion is missing. Of about 120,000 clones listed, 88% were seen once; the top ten hold around 6%. The sample consisted of PBMCs. These receptors all stem from a woman aged 18 to 35 in good health and CMV-seropositive.

The V gene is TRBV13, the J gene TRBJ2-2; D perhaps matches TRBD1 (5 bases). Trimming shortened V by 5 bases and J by 1 base, and 8 bases separated the two germline ends. The length of the CDR3 is 14 residues. Germline assignment: CDR1 PRHDT and CDR2 FYEKMQ (reference sequence). The CDR3 DNA reads as TGTGCCAGCAGCCCCGACAGGAACACCGGGGAGCTGTTTTTT. Its protein is CASSPDRNTGELFF.

V is TRBV7-9 and J is TRBJ2-2; 13 bases align to TRBD2. The junction had 11 bases not matched to a gene; V was cut back by 2 bases and J by 8 bases. From germline, CDR1 is SEHNR and CDR2 FQNEAQ (reference sequence). The CDR3 runs 18 residues. The CDR3 DNA reads TGTGCCAGCAGCTTACGCCGCGGACTAGCGGGAGAATGGGGGGAGCTGTTTTTT. Translated, it gives CASSLRRGLAGEWGELFF. Full variable domain (rest looked up from reference TRBV7-9 and TRBJ2-2): DTGVSQNPRHKITKRGQNVTFRCDPISEHNRLYWYRQTLGQGPEFLTYFQNEAQLEKSRLLSDRFSAERPKGSFSTLEIQRTEQGDSAMYLCASSLRRGLAGEWGELFFGEGSRLTVL.

In its sample, this clone was seen many times. This chain uses TRBV6-4 with TRBJ2-3; 10 nucleotides agree with TRBD2. Per germline, CDR1 MRHNA and CDR2 SNTAGT. V was pared by 5 bases and J by 2 bases, with 1 base of the junction left unmatched. The CDR3 runs 14 residues. Here the CDR3 reads CASSSGGATDTQYF. Here the CDR3 DNA reads TGTGCCAGCAGTAGCGGGGGGGCCACAGATACGCAGTATTTT.

This chain connects TRBV25-1 to TRBJ1-1, with a weak D call TRBD1 (5 bases). The ends were cut back, 3 bases at V and 5 bases at J, with 13 bases in the middle. The CDR3 totals 14 residues. In germline, CDR1 is MGHDK, CDR2 SYGVNS. The CDR3 bases are TGTGCCAGCAGTGATCAGGGTGGGGTTACTGAAGCTTTCTTT. This codes for CASSDQGGVTEAFF. Combining the CDR3 with reference TRBV25-1 and TRBJ1-1 gives the whole variable domain EADIYQTPRYLVIGTGKKITLECSQTMGHDKMYWYQQDPGMELHLIHYSYGVNSTEKGDLSSESTVSRIRTEHFPLTLESARPSHTSQYLCASSDQGGVTEAFFGQGTRLTVV.

The chain employs TRBV13 and TRBJ2-3; 10 bases align to TRBD2. Germline V CDR1 and CDR2: PRHDT, FYEKMQ (reference sequence). Trimming removed 3 bases from V and 4 bases from J; junction bases left unmatched: 4. The CDR3 spans 15 residues. The CDR3 region has the DNA TGTGCCAGCAGCTTCCTAGCGGGAGCCCCAGATACGCAGTATTTT. Translating it yields CASSFLAGAPDTQYF.

This clone was observed once. The chain uses TRBV4-1 and TRBJ2-1, with D possibly being TRBD1 (6 bases). The V gene lost 0 bases and the J gene lost 4 bases, with 10 bases spanning the gap. The germline V gene encodes CDR1 MGHRA and CDR2 YSYEKL. CDR3 length: 15 residues. CDR3 in amino acids: CASSQDAGTYNEQFF. CDR3 DNA: TGCGCCAGCAGCCAAGACGCAGGGACATACAATGAGCAGTTCTTC.

The rearrangement uses TRBV4-2 and TRBJ1-1; 10 bases are a match to TRBD1. Germline CDR1 and CDR2: LGHNA and YNFKEQ. The J segment lost 5 bases and the V segment lost 0 bases, leaving 3 bases of the junction unmatched. The CDR3 is 15 amino acids. The CDR3 is CASSQEGQGRTEAFF. CDR3 nucleotides: TGTGCCAGCAGCCAAGAGGGACAGGGGAGGACTGAAGCTTTCTTT.

Worth noting for this clone: The same CDR3 also results from other DNA sequences found in this sample. The CDR3 loop reads CASSPPSSYEQYF. In DNA form, the CDR3 reads TGTGCCAGCTCACCACCCAGCTCCTACGAGCAGTACTTC. The chain couples TRBV18 to TRBJ2-7, with D unresolved. The CDR3 has 13 amino acids. V lost 0 bases, J lost 0 bases, and 3 bases lay in between. The germline V gene has CDR1 KGHSH and CDR2 LQKENI.

J is TRBJ2-1 and V is TRBV27; 13 positions agree with TRBD2. The CDR3 covers 18 residues. With 5 bases clipped from V and 7 bases from J, the junction kept 14 bases outside the gene matches. Germline V gene data show CDR1 as MNHEY and CDR2 as SMNVEV (reference sequence). In DNA, the CDR3 is TGTGCCAGCAGTCTCGGCCCTAGGACTAGCGGGAGTTGGAATGAGCAGTTCTTC. Its translation: CASSLGPRTSGSWNEQFF.

The chain joins TRBV1 to TRBJ2-1; the table's D call, TRBD2, has no DNA check behind it. TRBV1 counts as a pseudogene. The CDR3 consists of 19 residues. CDR3 protein: CTSSQEGFRESGDYNEQFF. The DNA of the CDR3 is TGCACCAGCAGCCAAGAAGGGTTCCGTGAGTCGGGGGACTACAATGAGCAGTTCTTC.

The rearrangement links TRBV5-1 to TRBJ2-7; D is uncertain. CDR3 length: 11 amino acids. Germline assignment: CDR1 SGHRS and CDR2 YFSETQ. The V gene lost 4 bases and the J gene lost 5 bases, with 7 bases spanning the gap. The DNA of the CDR3 is TGCGCCAGCAGCCTTGAGCACGAGCAGTACTTC. Translating it yields CASSLEHEQYF. Variable domain in full (rest from reference TRBV5-1 and TRBJ2-7): KAGVTQTPRYLIKTRGQQVTLSCSPISGHRSVSWYQQTPGQGLQFLFEYFSETQRNKGNFPGRFSGRQFSNSRSEMNVSTLELGDSALYLCASSLEHEQYFGPGTRLTVT.